Listed here are 20 T cell receptor beta chains from one sample, sequenced in a study of blood T cell repertoires in COVID-19. TCRdb's copy holds only in-frame clones and misses some; the assay was immunoSEQ multiplex PCR. The repertoire has about 240,000 clones, roughly 81% of them found once; the top ten carry around 7.5%. The specimen was peripheral blood. Source of these receptors: a woman aged 80 or over with COVID-19, enrolled during active disease.

V and J are TRBV29-1 and TRBJ1-1; 8 positions agree with TRBD1. V trimming: 7 bases; J trimming: 3 bases; junction bases outside the gene matches: 7. This CDR3 is built from 13 residues. The germline V gene encodes CDR1 SQVTM and CDR2 ANQGSEA. This chain's CDR3 is CSAKQGQDTEAFF. CDR3 DNA sequence: TGCAGCGCTAAACAGGGACAGGACACTGAAGCTTTCTTT.

CDR3 DNA: TGTGCCAGCTCAGTTATCAGGGAAGTGGAGACCCAGTACTTC. Amino acids: CASSVIREVETQYF. This chain joins TRBV18 and TRBJ2-5; the D gene is possibly TRBD1 (5 bases). The CDR3 totals 14 residues. CDR1 KGHSH and CDR2 LQKENI come from the germline V gene. V lost 5 bases to trimming and J lost 5 bases, with 15 bases between them.

The chain employs TRBV6-2 or TRBV6-3 and TRBJ1-6, with 7 bases identical to TRBD1. Germline-derived CDR1 and CDR2 are MNHEY and SVGEGT. Trimming took 2 bases from V and 10 from J; bases not matched to a gene: 5. CDR3 length equals 14 residues. The CDR3 DNA reads TGTGCCAGCAGTTACAACAGGGGAGGATCACCCCTCCACTTT. It is translated as CASSYNRGGSPLHF.

V and J are TRBV18 and TRBJ2-2; tentatively, D is TRBD1 (6 bases). Trimming cost V 5 bases and J 1 base, with 11 bases left between them. Germline lookup yields CDR1 KGHSH and CDR2 LQKENI. The CDR3 spans 15 residues. CDR3 in amino acids: CASSVQGRNTGELFF. The CDR3, as DNA: TGTGCCAGCTCAGTTCAGGGGAGGAACACCGGGGAGCTGTTTTTT.

The chain couples TRBV19 to TRBJ1-5; TRBD1 aligns across 7 bases. J lost 5 bases, V lost 11 bases, and 12 bases had no gene match. The CDR3 has 14 residues. The V gene's germline CDR1 is LNHDA and CDR2 SQIVND (reference sequence). The CDR3 DNA follows: TGTGCCTCCATCCAGGGGGACACTTATCAGCCCCAGCATTTT. Its translation: CASIQGDTYQPQHF. The complete variable domain, with remaining parts taken from reference TRBV19 and TRBJ1-5, reads DGGITQSPKYLFRKEGQNVTLSCEQNLNHDAMYWYRQDPGQGLRLIYYSQIVNDFQKGDIAEGYSVSREKKESFPLTVTSAQKNPTAFYLCASIQGDTYQPQHFGDGTRLSIL.

The rearrangement uses TRBV25-1 and TRBJ2-7; weak D call: TRBD2 (7 bases). Germline V gene data show CDR1 as MGHDK and CDR2 as SYGVNS. Trimming shortened V by 1 base and J by 0 bases, and 13 bases separated the two germline ends. This CDR3 region has 16 residues. CDR3 sequence: CASSEWGRENSYEQYF. Written as DNA, the CDR3 is TGTGCCAGCAGTGAATGGGGGCGGGAGAACTCCTACGAGCAGTACTTC.

The chain has TRBV2 and TRBJ1-2; perhaps TRBD1 as D (5 bases). The CDR3 is 12 amino acids. The V gene's germline CDR1 is SNHLY and CDR2 FYNNEI. V lost 8 bases, J lost 3 bases, and 10 bases lay in between. CDR3 sequence: CASSGGDYGYTF. The CDR3 DNA follows: TGTGCCAGCTCTGGGGGGGACTATGGCTACACCTTC. The full variable domain, its missing parts supplied by reference TRBV2 and TRBJ1-2, is EPEVTQTPSHQVTQMGQEVILRCVPISNHLYFYWYRQILGQKVEFLVSFYNNEISEKSEIFDDQFSVERPDGSNFTLKIRSTKLEDSAMYFCASSGGDYGYTFGSGTRLTVV.

The gene calls are TRBV3-1 (or the pseudogene TRBV3-2) and TRBJ1-1, with a possible D match to TRBD1 (6 bases). Germline V gene sequence: CDR1 LGHDT, CDR2 YNNKEL (reference sequence). V was clipped by 1 base and J by 4 bases, with 10 bases between them. There are 14 residues in the CDR3. CDR3 residues: CASSQGVGGTEAFF. The CDR3 nucleotides are TGTGCCAGCAGCCAAGGGGTAGGGGGCACTGAAGCTTTCTTT.

The chain uses TRBV7-2 and TRBJ1-1, with D uncertain. CDR3 length: 15 amino acids. CDR1 is SGHTA and CDR2 is FQGNSA in the germline V gene. Trimming took off 0 bases at V and 1 base at J, with 9 bases between the two ends. The CDR3 loop is CASSLASVANTEAFF. DNA for the CDR3: TGTGCCAGCAGCTTAGCGTCGGTCGCGAACACTGAAGCTTTCTTT.

V usage is TRBV5-1 and J usage is TRBJ2-7; 7 bases match TRBD2. From germline, CDR1 is SGHRS and CDR2 YFSETQ. The CDR3 contains 15 residues. V dropped 4 bases and J dropped 1; count of bases not matched to a gene: 8. The CDR3 sequence: CASSESGVPSYEQYF. The CDR3 DNA reads TGCGCCAGCAGCGAGAGCGGGGTCCCTTCCTACGAGCAGTACTTC.

The rearrangement joins TRBV27 to TRBJ2-7; a weak D match, TRBD1 (7 bases). The CDR3 runs 14 residues. With 7 bases removed from V and 7 bases from J, the gap between germline ends came to 20 bases. The V gene's germline CDR1 is MNHEY and CDR2 SMNVEV (reference sequence). CDR3 sequence reads: CASTFSGGGREQYF. The CDR3 bases are TGTGCCAGCACTTTTAGCGGAGGGGGCCGGGAGCAGTACTTC.

This clone was seen more than once but under ten times. The rearrangement links TRBV18 to TRBJ1-1; 8 bases match TRBD1. V lost 3 bases to trimming and J lost 4 bases; unmatched junction nucleotides: 4. Germline V lookup: CDR1 KGHSH, CDR2 LQKENI. CDR3 length equals 14 residues. For the CDR3, the DNA is TGTGCCAGCTCACCTGGACAGGGCATCACTGAAGCTTTCTTT. It is translated as CASSPGQGITEAFF.

The J gene is TRBJ1-4, the V gene TRBV6-2 or TRBV6-3, with unresolved D. There are 19 residues in the CDR3. The ends were cut back, 0 bases at V and 0 bases at J, with 17 bases in the middle. Germline CDR1 is MNHEY and CDR2 is SVGEGT. The CDR3 nucleotides are TGTGCCAGCAGTTACTCGGCGGGCGGAACAAAGGCAACTAATGAAAAACTGTTTTTT. It encodes CASSYSAGGTKATNEKLFF.

The rearrangement uses TRBV19 and TRBJ1-5; tentative D call: TRBD1 (6 bases). Between the trimmed V and J ends, which lost 6 bases and 3 bases, there was a span of 12 bases. The CDR3 is made up of 14 amino acids. CDR1 and CDR2 (germline): LNHDA, SQIVND (reference sequence). Here the CDR3 reads CASRNDRLNQPQHF. The CDR3 DNA is TGTGCCAGTAGAAACGACAGGCTCAATCAGCCCCAGCATTTT.

The chain recombines TRBV6-4 with TRBJ2-1; maybe TRBD1 (6 bases). The V end was cut by 6 bases, the J end by 10 bases, with 16 bases between. CDR3 length: 13 residues. Germline V lookup: CDR1 MRHNA, CDR2 SNTAGT. CDR3 residues: CASSRDTGGEQFF. The CDR3 nucleotides read TGTGCCAGCAGCCGGGACACTGGGGGCGAGCAGTTCTTC.

As DNA, the CDR3 is TGTGCCAGCAGCCCGGGACGGGGGCGGGGGAGCACAGATACGCAGTATTTT. This encodes CASSPGRGRGSTDTQYF. This chain joins TRBV11-3 and TRBJ2-3, with D tentatively TRBD2 (7 bases). CDR3 length: 17 amino acids. Germline CDR1 reads SGHNT; CDR2 reads YENEEA. Trimming took off 5 bases at V and 0 bases at J, with 18 bases between the two ends.

This chain connects TRBV20-1 to TRBJ1-1; possible D gene TRBD1, 6 bases. With 3 bases removed from V and 4 bases from J, the gap between germline ends came to 21 bases. CDR1 and CDR2 from the germline V gene are DFQATT and SNEGSKA (reference sequence). This CDR3 has 16 residues. The CDR3 DNA follows: TGCAGTGCTAGTACGGGGGGCAATTTGGGGAGCACTGAAGCTTTCTTT. Translation gives CSASTGGNLGSTEAFF.

A few counts support this clone. The chain uses TRBV4-2 and TRBJ1-2; D unresolved. CDR1 and CDR2 from the germline V gene are LGHNA and YNFKEQ. The CDR3 contains 14 residues. Trimming shortened V by 4 bases and J by 0 bases, and 9 bases separated the two germline ends. This chain's CDR3 is CASSLGGANYGYTF. CDR3 sequence (DNA): TGTGCCAGCAGCCTTGGCGGTGCTAACTATGGCTACACCTTC.

The CDR3 here is CASSLQGAISGNTIYF. In nucleotides, the CDR3 is TGTGCCAGCAGCTTACAGGGGGCGATTAGTGGAAACACCATATATTTT. The chain uses TRBV7-2 and TRBJ1-3; TRBD1 aligns across 8 bases. V lost 2 bases, J lost 3 bases, and 6 bases stayed unmatched. The CDR3 is 16 residues long. The germline V gene has CDR1 SGHTA and CDR2 FQGNSA.

The chain recombines TRBV7-2 with TRBJ2-3; 9 bases map to TRBD2. Germline V gene lookup returns CDR1 SGHTA and CDR2 FQGNSA. The CDR3 is made up of 17 amino acids. Trimming at V came to 3 bases and at J to 1 base, leaving 8 bases not matched to a gene. The CDR3 DNA reads as TGTGCCAGCAGCTTTTGGTGGCTAGCGGGGCGCACAGATACGCAGTATTTT. This sequence encodes CASSFWWLAGRTDTQYF.